A selection of T cell receptor beta chains follows, all from one sample in a study of regulatory T cells in long-lasting Graves disease. Each CDR3 protein is one row after TCRdb ran MiXCR on the multiplex PCR reads. The table shows under 250,000 distinct CDR3 sequences, with roughly 19% occurring only once. These data are also associated with another study on T cells in Graves' hyperthyroidism and ophthalmopathy.

The specimen was peripheral blood mononuclear cells (PBMCs), collected at new diagnosis, from a patient treated with antithyroid drugs. All receptors derive from a woman in her twenties or thirties with Graves disease. Both conserved end residues are part of each CDR3. The order of the fields is D gene, J gene, V gene, clone size, CDR3 DNA, CDR3 protein. A D gene is named only where the DNA matches it firmly. The size field is filled for only some rows; it gives once, few, many or a size class.

D: TRBD2
J: TRBJ2-1
V: TRBV19
size: NA
DNA: TGTGCCAGTACCCCTGGACTAGCGGGAGTAAGCTCCTACAATGAGCAGTTCTTC
CDR3: CASTPGLAGVSSYNEQFF

D: NA
J: TRBJ1-5
V: TRBV10-3
size: few
DNA: TGTGCCATCAGTCGGGACTCCACTCATAGCAATCAGCCCCAGCATTTT
CDR3: CAISRDSTHSNQPQHF

D: NA
J: TRBJ2-7
V: TRBV13
size: many
DNA: TGTGCCAGCAGCCACGGACACGACTACGAGCAGTACTTC
CDR3: CASSHGHDYEQYF

D: NA
J: TRBJ1-6
V: TRBV6-1
size: many
DNA: TGTGCTGGGGGGGGAGGGCGAAATTCACCCCTCCACTTT
CDR3: CAGGGGRNSPLHF

D: NA
J: TRBJ2-2
V: TRBV2
size: many
DNA: TGTGCCAGCAGTGCCAGGACAGCGGTGACCGGGGAGCTGTTTTTT
CDR3: CASSARTAVTGELFF

D: NA
J: TRBJ1-2
V: TRBV6-2/TRBV6-3
size: few
DNA: TGTGCCAGCAGTTATTCTCAGGGACGCTATGGCTACACCTTC
CDR3: CASSYSQGRYGYTF

D: TRBD1
J: TRBJ2-7
V: TRBV20-1
size: many
DNA: TGCAGTGCTAGAGCCCGCCGGGACAGCTACGAGCAGTACTTC
CDR3: CSARARRDSYEQYF

D: TRBD2
J: TRBJ2-3
V: TRBV20-1
size: many
DNA: TGCAGTGCCGCGACTAGCGGGGGTACCACAGATACGCAGTATTTT
CDR3: CSAATSGGTTDTQYF

D: TRBD2
J: TRBJ2-3
V: TRBV5-1
size: NA
DNA: TGCGCCAGCAGCCGGGCTACTAGCGACACAGATACGCAGTATTTT
CDR3: CASSRATSDTDTQYF

D: TRBD1
J: TRBJ2-5
V: TRBV10-1
size: NA
DNA: TGCGCCAGCAGTGATCACCCAGGACAGGGCCAAGAGACCCAGTACTTC
CDR3: CASSDHPGQGQETQYF

D: NA
J: TRBJ2-1
V: TRBV5-5
size: many
DNA: TGTGCCAGCAGCTTGGACGGCAGGGTGTCCTACAATGAGCAGTTCTTC
CDR3: CASSLDGRVSYNEQFF

D: NA
J: TRBJ2-7
V: TRBV5-1
size: many
DNA: TGCGCCAGCAGCCCGGGGGACAGCTCCTACGAGCAGTACTTC
CDR3: CASSPGDSSYEQYF

D: TRBD2
J: TRBJ2-5
V: TRBV12-3/TRBV12-4
size: many
DNA: TGTGCCAGCAGTTTCGGACTAGCGGGAGGGGGCTGGGGGACCCAGTACTTC
CDR3: CASSFGLAGGGWGTQYF

D: TRBD2
J: TRBJ2-1
V: TRBV12-3/TRBV12-4
size: many
DNA: TGTGCCAGCAGTTCAGACGAGACTAGCGGGAGTCGCAAGTTCTTC
CDR3: CASSSDETSGSRKFF

D: NA
J: TRBJ1-2
V: TRBV19
size: many
DNA: TGTGCCAGTACCACTAGGACCGGACCGAAGCTCTATGGCTACACCTTC
CDR3: CASTTRTGPKLYGYTF

D: NA
J: TRBJ1-1
V: TRBV2
size: NA
DNA: TGTGCCAGCAGTGAGAGACGGGGGTACACTGAAGCTTTCTTT
CDR3: CASSERRGYTEAFF

D: TRBD2
J: TRBJ2-7
V: TRBV16
size: many
DNA: TGTGCCAGCAGCCAAGGGGGGGTCGACTACGAGCAGTACTTC
CDR3: CASSQGGVDYEQYF

D: TRBD1
J: TRBJ2-7
V: TRBV7-9
size: many
DNA: TGTGCCAGCAGCTCAGCCGGGACAGGGGTTTACGAGCAGTACTTC
CDR3: CASSSAGTGVYEQYF

D: NA
J: TRBJ2-5
V: TRBV12-3/TRBV12-4
size: many
DNA: TGTGCCAGCAGCTTGGCGGAGGAGACCCAGTACTTC
CDR3: CASSLAEETQYF

D: TRBD1
J: TRBJ1-2
V: TRBV5-4
size: once
DNA: TGTGTCAGCAGCCCGGGACAGGGTAGGGACTATGGCTACACCTTC
CDR3: CVSSPGQGRDYGYTF

D: TRBD2
J: TRBJ2-3
V: TRBV12-3/TRBV12-4
size: many
DNA: TGTGCCAGCAGTGAGGGCGGGGGGGCAACAGATACGCAGTATTTT
CDR3: CASSEGGGATDTQYF

D: NA
J: TRBJ1-1
V: TRBV2
size: many
DNA: TGTGCCAGCAGTGGTCTCAACGAGCTGGACACTGAAGCTTTCTTT
CDR3: CASSGLNELDTEAFF

D: TRBD1
J: TRBJ1-5
V: TRBV18
size: few
DNA: TGTGCCAGCTCACTCACATACCGGGACAGGGGGCCTGGGAGCAATCAGCCCCAGCATTTT
CDR3: CASSLTYRDRGPGSNQPQHF

D: TRBD2
J: TRBJ2-1
V: TRBV20-1
size: few
DNA: TGCAGTGTCTCCAGGGGCGGGGGGTCCTACAATGAGCAGTTCTTC
CDR3: CSVSRGGGSYNEQFF

D: TRBD2
J: TRBJ2-7
V: TRBV29-1
size: NA
DNA: TGCAGCGTTTCCGTCCGACTAGCGGGAGCGCGGGAGCAGTACTTC
CDR3: CSVSVRLAGAREQYF

D: NA
J: TRBJ1-3
V: TRBV7-9
size: few
DNA: TGTGCCAGCAGCTTAGGGGAGGGGATTGGAAACACCATATATTTT
CDR3: CASSLGEGIGNTIYF

D: NA
J: TRBJ2-2
V: TRBV10-1
size: many
DNA: TGCGCCAGCAGTGATTTTGGGAAGAACACCGGGGAGCTGTTTTTT
CDR3: CASSDFGKNTGELFF

D: NA
J: TRBJ2-2
V: TRBV9
size: many
DNA: TGTGCCAGCAGCTCGGTTAGTGGAGGGGCGAACACCGGGGAGCTGTTTTTT
CDR3: CASSSVSGGANTGELFF